This T cell receptor (beta chain) comes out of a study of shared clonotypes between healthy human individuals. The overall study: A couple of female and a few male donors aged 18 to 49 were enrolled. Overall study results and limits: Naive subsets typically showed greater estimated richness than memory subsets.

V was cut by 2 bases and J by 2 bases, with 10 bases left in between. Germline CDR1 is SGHAT and CDR2 is FQNNGV. This CDR3 has 15 residues. Assay used: immunoSEQ multiplex PCR; TCRdb lists only in-frame clones, some missing. The sample gives 850,000 to 1,200,000 clones, approximately 68% of which show up once; about 1.5% is in the top ten. Comments on this clone: Its antigen is as yet unknown.

HIV-negative, healthy adults without recent acute infections or vaccinations were the donors. The TCR sequence derives from a man between 18 and 29 years old in good health. This sequence joins TRBV11-2 and TRBJ1-3, with a possible D match to TRBD1 (6 bases). The sample was memory CD4+ T cells sorted from blood. Subset specified: CD45RA-negative fraction. The CDR3 DNA reads TGTGCCAGCAGCTTAACTGGACAGACTGGAAACACCATATATTTT. Protein sequence: CASSLTGQTGNTIYF.